The 2 T cell receptor beta chains reported below all come from one sample, sequenced in a study of a mutant IDH1 vaccine in newly diagnosed glioma. These receptors' antigens are unknown. As to time point: week 5, during vaccination. Vaccination used 300 ug of mutant IDH1 20-mer peptide per dose, with topical imiquimod. Profiled with immunoSEQ multiplex PCR; TCRdb holds only in-frame clones, not every one. This sample yields approximately 80,000 clones, of which roughly nine tenths are seen a single time; about 0.61% belongs to the top ten. Sequenced material: PBMCs, taken from a glioma patient whose treatment included an IDH1 peptide vaccine. These receptors originate from a woman between 45 and 60 years old with glioma.

This clone was observed a single time. This chain connects TRBV30 to TRBJ1-6; perhaps TRBD1 as D (6 bases). The CDR3 loop spans 13 amino acids. Trimming took 4 bases from V and 9 from J, leaving 13 bases between them. Germline V gives CDR1 GTSNPN, CDR2 SVGIG (reference sequence). The CDR3 loop reads CAWNRLGASPLHF. CDR3 nucleotide sequence: TGTGCCTGGAATAGGTTGGGGGCTTCACCCCTCCACTTT.

The chain carries TRBV11-2 and TRBJ1-2, with 7 bases aligning to TRBD1. Per the germline V gene, CDR1 is SGHAT and CDR2 is FQNNGV. This CDR3 has 16 amino acids. V lost 3 bases, J lost 1 base, and 8 bases stayed unmatched. The CDR3 protein is CASSFRQGPVNYGYTF. The DNA for the CDR3 is TGTGCCAGCAGCTTCCGACAGGGCCCGGTTAACTATGGCTACACCTTC.